This TCR beta chain was profiled in a study of follicular helper T cells after annual influenza vaccination. Study observations and caveats: Day 7 ICOS+CD38+ clones later appeared mostly in ICOS-CD38- cTfh.

Time point specified: 2015-2016 season, pre-vaccination. This CDR3 contains 13 residues. Germline V gene sequence: CDR1 SGHTA, CDR2 FQGTGA. V shed 4 bases, J shed 6 bases, and the junction held 1 base outside the gene matches. Comments on this clone: Its antigen remains unknown.

Sequencing of TCRB used Survey level resolution. TCRdb's copy holds only in-frame clones and misses some; the assay was immunoSEQ multiplex PCR. The sample contains about 12,000 clones, 60% to 80% of which appear only once. The rearrangement links TRBV7-3 to TRBJ1-1; 11 bases align to TRBD1. The specimen was CXCR5+ CD38- circulating T follicular helper cells from blood, collected on the day of influenza vaccination. Subset meaning: circulating Tfh, non-naive CD4+CXCR5+PD-1+ (ICOS+CD38+ or ICOS-CD38-). The TCR was taken from an adult who received the influenza vaccine. The chain's CDR3 is CASSWTGGSEAFF. CDR3 coding DNA: TGTGCCAGCAGCTGGACAGGGGGCTCTGAAGCTTTCTTT.